This entry concerns a single TCR beta chain. Its cognate antigen is unknown. CDR3 size: 14 residues. V lost 3 bases and J 6 bases, leaving 13 bases between the germline ends. Germline V lookup: CDR1 SEHNR, CDR2 FQNEAQ (reference sequence). The data originate from a study of T-cell memory formation after mild COVID-19. Study overall: The study found TCR clusters largely donor specific. Study-wide findings and caveats: Clones that contracted from day 15 to 85 had balanced CD4/CD8; later expanders were CD4+ biased.

TCRdb independently ran MiXCR on the 5' RACE reads; one entry per CDR3 protein. The sample yields roughly 310,000 distinct CDR3 sequences, approximately 15% seen once. The specimen sequenced was PBMCs or a T cell subset sorted from them (not recorded which). The rearrangement links TRBV7-9 to TRBJ2-3; D may be TRBD2 (6 bases). This TCR derives from a man aged 18 to 35 who had mild COVID-19 (a few samples of this study predate the infection). Cell type and time point are not known. CDR3 bases: TGTGCCAGCAGCTTCTGGGGGGTCCTGGATACGCAGTATTTT. Amino acids: CASSFWGVLDTQYF.